This T cell receptor beta chain was retrieved from a study of T cells after yellow fever vaccination. Trimming stripped 6 bases from V and 3 bases from J, with 15 bases between. The length of the CDR3 is 16 residues. One entry per CDR3 protein results from TCRdb running MiXCR on the 5' RACE reads. In the table there are 450,000 to 650,000 distinct CDR3 sequences, roughly 14% of which are singletons. The clonotype comes from a man aged 25 to 45 who received the YFV17D yellow fever vaccine. The starting material was PBMCs, obtained on the day of the yellow fever booster vaccination. The chain has TRBV12-3 or TRBV12-4 and TRBJ2-6; D is ambiguous. CDR3 sequence reads: CASSLLTSGGANVLTF. The CDR3 DNA is TGTGCCAGCAGCCTACTTACATCGGGTGGGGCCAACGTCCTGACTTTC.